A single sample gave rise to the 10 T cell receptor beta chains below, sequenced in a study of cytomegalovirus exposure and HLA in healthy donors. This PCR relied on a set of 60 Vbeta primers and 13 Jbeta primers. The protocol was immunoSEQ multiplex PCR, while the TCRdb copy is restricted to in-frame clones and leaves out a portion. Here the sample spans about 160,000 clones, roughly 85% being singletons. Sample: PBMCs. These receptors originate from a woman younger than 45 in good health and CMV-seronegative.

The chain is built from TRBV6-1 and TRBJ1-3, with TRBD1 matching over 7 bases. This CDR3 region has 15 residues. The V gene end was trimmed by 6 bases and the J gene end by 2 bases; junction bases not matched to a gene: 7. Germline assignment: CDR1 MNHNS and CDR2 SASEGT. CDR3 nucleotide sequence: TGTGCCAGCAGGGGACAGCTCATAACTGGAAACACCATATATTTT. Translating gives CASRGQLITGNTIYF.

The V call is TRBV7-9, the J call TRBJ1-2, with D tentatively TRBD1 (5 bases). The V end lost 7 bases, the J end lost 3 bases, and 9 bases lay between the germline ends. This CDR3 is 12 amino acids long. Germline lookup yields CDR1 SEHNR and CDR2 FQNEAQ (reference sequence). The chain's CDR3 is CASIGGDYGYTF. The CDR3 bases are TGTGCCAGCATAGGAGGGGACTATGGCTACACCTTC.

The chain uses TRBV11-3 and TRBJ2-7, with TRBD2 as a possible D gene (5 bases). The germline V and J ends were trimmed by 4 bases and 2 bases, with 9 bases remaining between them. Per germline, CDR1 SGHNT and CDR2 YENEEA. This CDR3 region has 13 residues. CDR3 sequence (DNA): TGTGCCAGCAGCTCTTTCGGGACCTACGAGCAGTACTTC. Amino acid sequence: CASSSFGTYEQYF.

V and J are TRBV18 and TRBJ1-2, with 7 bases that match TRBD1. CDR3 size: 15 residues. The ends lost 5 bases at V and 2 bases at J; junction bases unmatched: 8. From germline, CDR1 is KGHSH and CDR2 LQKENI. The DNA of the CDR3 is TGTGCCAGCTCAAACGACTTGACAGGGAACTATGGCTACACCTTC. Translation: CASSNDLTGNYGYTF. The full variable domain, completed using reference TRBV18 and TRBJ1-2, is NAGVMQNPRHLVRRRGQEARLRCSPMKGHSHVYWYRQLPEEGLKFMVYLQKENIIDESGMPKERFSAEFPKEGPSILRIQQVVRGDSAAYFCASSNDLTGNYGYTFGSGTRLTVV.

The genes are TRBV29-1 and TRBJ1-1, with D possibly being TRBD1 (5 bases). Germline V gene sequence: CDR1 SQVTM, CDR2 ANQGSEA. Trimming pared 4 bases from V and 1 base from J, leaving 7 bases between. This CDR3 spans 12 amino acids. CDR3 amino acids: CSVGRGNTEAFF. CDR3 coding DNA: TGCAGCGTTGGGAGGGGGAACACTGAAGCTTTCTTT.

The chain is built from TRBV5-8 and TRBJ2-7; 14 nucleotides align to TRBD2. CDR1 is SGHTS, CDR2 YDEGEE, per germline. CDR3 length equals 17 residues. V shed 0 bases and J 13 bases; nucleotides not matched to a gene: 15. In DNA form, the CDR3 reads TGTGCCAGCAGCTTGGTGGGACTAGCGGGAGCTCCCCCCCTTTGCTACTTC. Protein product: CASSLVGLAGAPPLCYF.

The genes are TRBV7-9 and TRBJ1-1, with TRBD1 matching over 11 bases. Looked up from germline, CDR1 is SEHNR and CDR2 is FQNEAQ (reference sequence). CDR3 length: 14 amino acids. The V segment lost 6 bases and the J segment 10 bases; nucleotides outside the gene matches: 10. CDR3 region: CASRAASGTGGAFF. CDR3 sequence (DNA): TGTGCCAGCAGGGCGGCCTCCGGGACAGGGGGAGCTTTCTTT.

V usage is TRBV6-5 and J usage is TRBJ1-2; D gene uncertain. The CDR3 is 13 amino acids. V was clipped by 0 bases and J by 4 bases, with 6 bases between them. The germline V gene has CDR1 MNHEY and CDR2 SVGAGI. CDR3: CASSYSNSYGYTF. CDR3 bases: TGTGCCAGCAGTTACTCGAATAGCTATGGCTACACCTTC.

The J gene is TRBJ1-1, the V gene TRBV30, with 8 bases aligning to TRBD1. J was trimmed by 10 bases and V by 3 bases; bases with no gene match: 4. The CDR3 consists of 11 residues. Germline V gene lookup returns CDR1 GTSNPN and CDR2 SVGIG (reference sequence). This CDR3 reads CAWSQGQGAFF. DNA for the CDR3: TGTGCCTGGAGCCAAGGACAGGGAGCTTTCTTT. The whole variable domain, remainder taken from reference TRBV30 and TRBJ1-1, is SQTIHQWPATLVQPVGSPLSLECTVEGTSNPNLYWYRQAAGRGLQLLFYSVGIGQISSEVPQNLSASRPQDRQFILSSKKLLLSDSGFYLCAWSQGQGAFFGQGTRLTVV.

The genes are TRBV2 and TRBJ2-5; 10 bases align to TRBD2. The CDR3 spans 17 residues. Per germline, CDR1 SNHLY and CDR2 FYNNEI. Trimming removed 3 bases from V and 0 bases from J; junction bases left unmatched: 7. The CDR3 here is CASSEGPLAGYQETQYF. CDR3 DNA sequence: TGTGCCAGCAGTGAGGGCCCACTAGCGGGGTACCAAGAGACCCAGTACTTC.